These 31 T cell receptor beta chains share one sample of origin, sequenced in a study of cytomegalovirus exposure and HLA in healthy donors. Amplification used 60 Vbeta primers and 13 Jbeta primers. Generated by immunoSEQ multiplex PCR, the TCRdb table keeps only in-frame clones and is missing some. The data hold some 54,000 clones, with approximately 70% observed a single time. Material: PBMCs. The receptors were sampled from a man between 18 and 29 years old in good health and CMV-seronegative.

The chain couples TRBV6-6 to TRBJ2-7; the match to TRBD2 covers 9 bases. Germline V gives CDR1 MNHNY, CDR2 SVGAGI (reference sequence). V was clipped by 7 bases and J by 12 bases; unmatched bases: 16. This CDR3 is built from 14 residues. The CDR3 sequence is CASTLTETSGMGYF. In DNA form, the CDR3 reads TGTGCCAGCACCCTCACAGAGACTAGCGGTATGGGGTACTTC.

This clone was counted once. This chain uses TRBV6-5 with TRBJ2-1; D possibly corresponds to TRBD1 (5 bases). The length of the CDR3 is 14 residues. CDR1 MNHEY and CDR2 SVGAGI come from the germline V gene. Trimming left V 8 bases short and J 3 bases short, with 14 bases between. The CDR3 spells CASHPPGIYNEQFF. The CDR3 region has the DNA TGTGCCAGCCATCCCCCAGGGATCTACAATGAGCAGTTCTTC.

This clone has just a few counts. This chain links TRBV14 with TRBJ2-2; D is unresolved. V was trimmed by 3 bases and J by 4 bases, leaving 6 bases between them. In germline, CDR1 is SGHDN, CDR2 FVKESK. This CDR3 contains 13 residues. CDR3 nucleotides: TGTGCCAGCAGCCACCTTTCCACCGGGGAGCTGTTTTTT. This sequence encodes CASSHLSTGELFF.

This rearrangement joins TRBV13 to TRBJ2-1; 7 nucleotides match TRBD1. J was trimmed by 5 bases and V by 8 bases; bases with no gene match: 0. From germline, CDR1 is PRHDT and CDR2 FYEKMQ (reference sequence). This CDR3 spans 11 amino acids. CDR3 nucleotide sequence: TGTGCCAGCGGACAGGACAATGAGCAGTTCTTC. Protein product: CASGQDNEQFF.

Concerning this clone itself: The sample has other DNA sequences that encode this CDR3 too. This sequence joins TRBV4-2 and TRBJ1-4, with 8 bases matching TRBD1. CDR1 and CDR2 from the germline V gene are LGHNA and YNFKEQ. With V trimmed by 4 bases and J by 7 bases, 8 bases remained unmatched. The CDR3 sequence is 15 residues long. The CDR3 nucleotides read TGTGCCAGCAGCCTGCCCGGACAGGGAGGTGAAAAACTGTTTTTT. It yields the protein CASSLPGQGGEKLFF.

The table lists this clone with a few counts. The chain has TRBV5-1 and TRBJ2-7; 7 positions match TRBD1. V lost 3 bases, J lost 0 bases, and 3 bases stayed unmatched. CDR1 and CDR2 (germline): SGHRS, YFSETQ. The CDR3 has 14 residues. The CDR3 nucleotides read TGCGCCAGCAGCTCCCGGGACAGCTCCTACGAGCAGTACTTC. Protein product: CASSSRDSSYEQYF.

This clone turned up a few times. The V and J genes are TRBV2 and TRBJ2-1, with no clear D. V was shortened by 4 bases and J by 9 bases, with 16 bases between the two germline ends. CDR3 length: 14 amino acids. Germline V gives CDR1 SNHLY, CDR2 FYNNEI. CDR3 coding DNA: TGTGCCAGCAGTGTGAAGGTAGCTAGTGGTGAGCAGTTCTTC. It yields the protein CASSVKVASGEQFF.

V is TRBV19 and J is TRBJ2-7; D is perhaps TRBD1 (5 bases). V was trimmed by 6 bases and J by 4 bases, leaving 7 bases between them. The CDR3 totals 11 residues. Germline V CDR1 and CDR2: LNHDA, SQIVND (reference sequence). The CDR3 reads CASSQGYEQYF. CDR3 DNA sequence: TGTGCCAGTAGCCAGGGATACGAGCAGTACTTC.

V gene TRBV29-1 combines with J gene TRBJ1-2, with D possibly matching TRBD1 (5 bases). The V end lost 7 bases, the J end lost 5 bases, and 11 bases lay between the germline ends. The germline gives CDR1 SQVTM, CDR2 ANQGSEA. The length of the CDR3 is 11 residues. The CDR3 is CSGGGGYGYTF. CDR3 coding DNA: TGCAGCGGCGGGGGGGGATATGGCTACACCTTC. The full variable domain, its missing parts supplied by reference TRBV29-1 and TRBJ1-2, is SAVISQKPSRDICQRGTSLTIQCQVDSQVTMMFWYRQQPGQSLTLIATANQGSEATYESGFVIDKFPISRPNLTFSTLTVSNMSPEDSSIYLCSGGGGYGYTFGSGTRLTVV.

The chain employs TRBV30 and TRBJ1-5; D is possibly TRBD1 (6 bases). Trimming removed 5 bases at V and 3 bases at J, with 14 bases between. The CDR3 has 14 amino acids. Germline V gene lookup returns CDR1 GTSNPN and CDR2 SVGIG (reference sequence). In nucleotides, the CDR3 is TGTGCCTGGCGGCCAGGGACACCCAATCAGCCCCAGCATTTT. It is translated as CAWRPGTPNQPQHF.

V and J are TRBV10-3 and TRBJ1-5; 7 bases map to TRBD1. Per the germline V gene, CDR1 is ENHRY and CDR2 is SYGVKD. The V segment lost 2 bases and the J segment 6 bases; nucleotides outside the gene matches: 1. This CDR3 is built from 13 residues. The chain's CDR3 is CAISEQGVQPQHF. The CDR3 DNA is TGTGCCATCAGTGAGCAGGGGGTTCAGCCCCAGCATTTT.

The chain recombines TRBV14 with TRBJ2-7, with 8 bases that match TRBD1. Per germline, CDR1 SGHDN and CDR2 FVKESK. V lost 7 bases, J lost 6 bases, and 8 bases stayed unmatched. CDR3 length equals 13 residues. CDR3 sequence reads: CASKLQGESEQYF. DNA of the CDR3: TGTGCCAGCAAATTACAGGGGGAGTCCGAGCAGTACTTC.

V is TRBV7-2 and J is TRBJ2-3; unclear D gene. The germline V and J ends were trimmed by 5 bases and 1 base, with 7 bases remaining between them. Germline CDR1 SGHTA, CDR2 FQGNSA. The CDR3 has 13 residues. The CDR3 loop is CASSPPGTDTQYF. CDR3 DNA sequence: TGTGCCAGCAGCCCCCCCGGCACAGATACGCAGTATTTT.

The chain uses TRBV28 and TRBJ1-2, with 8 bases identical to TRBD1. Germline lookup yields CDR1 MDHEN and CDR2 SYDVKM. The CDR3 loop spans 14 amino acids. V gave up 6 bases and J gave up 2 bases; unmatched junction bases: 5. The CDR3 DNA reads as TGTGCCAGCAGGACAGGGGTTGTGAACTATGGCTACACCTTC. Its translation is CASRTGVVNYGYTF.

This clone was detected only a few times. In DNA, the CDR3 is TGTGCCAGCATCCTTACGGGACTAGCGGTCGTCACCGGGGAGCTGTTTTTT. It yields the protein CASILTGLAVVTGELFF. The gene calls are TRBV7-2 and TRBJ2-2; 11 bases line up with TRBD2. V lost 7 bases to trimming and J lost 4 bases; unmatched junction nucleotides: 11. CDR1 is SGHTA, CDR2 FQGNSA, per germline. This CDR3 has 17 residues.

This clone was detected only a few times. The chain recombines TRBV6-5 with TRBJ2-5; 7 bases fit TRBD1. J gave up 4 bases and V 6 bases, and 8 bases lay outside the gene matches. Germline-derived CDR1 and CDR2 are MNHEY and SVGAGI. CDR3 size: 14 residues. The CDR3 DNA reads TGTGCCAGCAGCCATACAGGGGCGGGAGAGACCCAGTACTTC. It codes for CASSHTGAGETQYF.

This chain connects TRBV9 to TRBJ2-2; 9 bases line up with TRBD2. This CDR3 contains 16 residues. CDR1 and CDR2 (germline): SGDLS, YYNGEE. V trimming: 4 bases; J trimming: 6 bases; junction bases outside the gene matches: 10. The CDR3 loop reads CASSTRLAGGSGELFF. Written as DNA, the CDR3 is TGTGCCAGCAGCACACGACTGGCGGGAGGGTCCGGGGAGCTGTTTTTT.

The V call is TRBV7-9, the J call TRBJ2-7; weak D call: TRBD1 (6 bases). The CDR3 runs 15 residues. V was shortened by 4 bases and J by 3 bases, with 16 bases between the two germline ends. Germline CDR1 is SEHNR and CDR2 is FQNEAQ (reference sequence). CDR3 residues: CASSSESQQGYEQYF. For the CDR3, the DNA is TGTGCCAGCAGCTCCGAAAGTCAACAGGGCTACGAGCAGTACTTC.

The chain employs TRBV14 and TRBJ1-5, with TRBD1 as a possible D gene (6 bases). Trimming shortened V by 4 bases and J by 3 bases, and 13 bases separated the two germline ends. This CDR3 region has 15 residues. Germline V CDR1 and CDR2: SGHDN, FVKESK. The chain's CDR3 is CASSPTGGANQPQHF. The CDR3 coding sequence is TGTGCCAGCAGCCCTACGGGGGGGGCCAATCAGCCCCAGCATTTT.

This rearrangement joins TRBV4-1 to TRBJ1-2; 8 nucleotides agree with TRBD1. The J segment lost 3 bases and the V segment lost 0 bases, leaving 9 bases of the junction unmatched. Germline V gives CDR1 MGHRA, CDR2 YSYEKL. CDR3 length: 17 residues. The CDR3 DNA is TGCGCCAGCAGCCAAGAGCGGGGGCAGGGGGCATACTATGGCTACACCTTC. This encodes CASSQERGQGAYYGYTF.

The CDR3 nucleotides read TGTGCCAGCAGCTCTGGCGTAGCGGGAGCGGAGCAGTTCTTC. Translated: CASSSGVAGAEQFF. The V gene is TRBV7-9, the J gene TRBJ2-1; 9 bases are shared with TRBD2. The length of the CDR3 is 14 residues. The germline CDR1 and CDR2 sequences are SEHNR and FQNEAQ (reference sequence). The trim removed 4 bases at V and 10 bases at J, leaving 8 bases unmatched.

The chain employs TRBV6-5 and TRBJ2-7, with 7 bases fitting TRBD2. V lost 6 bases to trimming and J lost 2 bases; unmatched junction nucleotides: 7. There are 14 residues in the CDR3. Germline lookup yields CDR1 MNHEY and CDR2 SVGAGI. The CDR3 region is CASRVPGLPYEQYF. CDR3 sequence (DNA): TGTGCCAGCAGGGTCCCGGGACTACCCTACGAGCAGTACTTC.

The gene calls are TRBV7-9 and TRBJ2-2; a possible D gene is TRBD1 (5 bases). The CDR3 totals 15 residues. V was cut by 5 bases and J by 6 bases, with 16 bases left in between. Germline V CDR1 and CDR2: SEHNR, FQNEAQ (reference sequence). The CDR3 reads CASSPATRESGELFF. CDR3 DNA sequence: TGTGCCAGCAGCCCCGCCACCAGGGAATCCGGGGAGCTGTTTTTT.

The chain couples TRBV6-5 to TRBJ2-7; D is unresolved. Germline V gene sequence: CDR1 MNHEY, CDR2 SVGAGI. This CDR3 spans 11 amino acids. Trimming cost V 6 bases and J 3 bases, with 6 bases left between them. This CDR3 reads CASRLNYEQYF. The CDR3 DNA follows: TGTGCCAGCAGACTGAACTACGAGCAGTACTTC.

In DNA, the CDR3 is TGCGCCAGCAGCCAAGAACGCAGGGCCTACTACGAGCAGTACTTC. Its translation is CASSQERRAYYEQYF. The chain links TRBV4-3 to TRBJ2-7; tentative D call: TRBD1 (5 bases). The CDR3 runs to 15 residues. Germline V gene lookup returns CDR1 LGHNA and CDR2 YSLEER. Between the trimmed V and J ends, which lost 0 bases and 3 bases, there was a span of 12 bases.

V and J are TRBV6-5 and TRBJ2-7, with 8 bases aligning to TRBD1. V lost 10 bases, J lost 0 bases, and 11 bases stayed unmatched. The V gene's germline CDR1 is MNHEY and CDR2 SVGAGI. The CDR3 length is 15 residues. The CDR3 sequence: CATTLATGDSYEQYF. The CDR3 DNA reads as TGTGCCACCACCTTGGCGACAGGGGACTCCTACGAGCAGTACTTC.

The CDR3 protein is CASSRDRGDSYEQYF. CDR3 nucleotide sequence: TGTGCCAGCAGCCGGGACAGGGGGGACTCCTACGAGCAGTACTTC. The chain combines TRBV11-2 with TRBJ2-7, with TRBD1 identical over 11 bases. The V segment lost 5 bases and the J segment 0 bases; nucleotides outside the gene matches: 3. Germline CDR1 reads SGHAT; CDR2 reads FQNNGV. The CDR3 is 15 amino acids. Full variable domain (rest looked up from reference TRBV11-2 and TRBJ2-7): EAGVAQSPRYKIIEKRQSVAFWCNPISGHATLYWYQQILGQGPKLLIQFQNNGVVDDSQLPKDRFSAERLKGVDSTLKIQPAKLEDSAVYLCASSRDRGDSYEQYFGPGTRLTVT.

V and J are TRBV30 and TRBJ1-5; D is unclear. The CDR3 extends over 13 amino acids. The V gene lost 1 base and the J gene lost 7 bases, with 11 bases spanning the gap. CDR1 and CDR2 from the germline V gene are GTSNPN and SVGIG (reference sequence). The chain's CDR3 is CAWSGGPGQPQHF. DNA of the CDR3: TGTGCCTGGAGTGGTGGGCCGGGGCAGCCCCAGCATTTT.

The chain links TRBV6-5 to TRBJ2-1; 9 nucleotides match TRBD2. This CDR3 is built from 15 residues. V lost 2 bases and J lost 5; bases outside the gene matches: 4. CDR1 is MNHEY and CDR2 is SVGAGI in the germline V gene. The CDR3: CASSYGLARDNEQFF. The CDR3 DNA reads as TGTGCCAGCAGTTACGGACTAGCGAGAGACAATGAGCAGTTCTTC.

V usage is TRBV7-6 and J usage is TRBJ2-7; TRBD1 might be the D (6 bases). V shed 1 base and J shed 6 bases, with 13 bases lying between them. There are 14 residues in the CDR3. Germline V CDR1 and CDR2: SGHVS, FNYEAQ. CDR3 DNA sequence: TGTGCCAGCAGCTTAGGTGCAGAGGGGGTCGAGCAGTACTTC. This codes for CASSLGAEGVEQYF. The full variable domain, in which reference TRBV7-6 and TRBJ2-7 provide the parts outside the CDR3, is GAGVSQSPRYKVTKRGQDVALRCDPISGHVSLYWYRQALGQGPEFLTYFNYEAQQDKSGLPNDRFSAERPEGSISTLTIQRTEQRDSAMYRCASSLGAEGVEQYFGPGTRLTVT.

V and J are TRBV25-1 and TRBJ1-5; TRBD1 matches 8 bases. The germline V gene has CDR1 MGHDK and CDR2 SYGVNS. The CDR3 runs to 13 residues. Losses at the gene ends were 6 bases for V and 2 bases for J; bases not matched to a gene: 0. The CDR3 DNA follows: TGTGCCAGCAGGGGACAGGGCAATCAGCCCCAGCATTTT. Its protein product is CASRGQGNQPQHF.